Shown below are 4 T cell receptor beta chains from a single sample sequenced in a study of OX40 agonist ivuxolimab in advanced cancers. Sequencing was performed with immunoSEQ multiplex PCR; in TCRdb, only in-frame clones are kept and a portion is missing. The data contain roughly 71,000 clones, approximately 90% of them singletons. This sample comprised CD4+ or CD8+ T cells sorted from blood, obtained in a trial of the OX40 agonist ivuxolimab. The receptors were sampled from an adult with an advanced solid tumor such as melanoma, head and neck, liver or kidney cancer.

The genes are TRBV11-3 and TRBJ2-1, with D perhaps matching TRBD2 (6 bases). The ends were cut back, 1 base at V and 8 bases at J, with 12 bases in the middle. CDR1 and CDR2 from the germline V gene are SGHNT and YENEEA. CDR3 length: 14 residues. This chain's CDR3 is CASSLAASVDEQFF. As DNA, the CDR3 is TGTGCCAGCAGCTTAGCGGCTAGCGTCGATGAGCAGTTCTTC.

The chain combines TRBV19 with TRBJ2-3; D uncertain. Germline CDR1 LNHDA, CDR2 SQIVND (reference sequence). The V end lost 1 base, the J end lost 6 bases, and 11 bases lay between the germline ends. The CDR3 runs 14 residues. CDR3 sequence (DNA): TGTGCCAGTAGTATAGGCCCACCCCCTGATACGCAGTATTTT. Its protein product is CASSIGPPPDTQYF.

This clone was seen once. J is TRBJ2-7 and V is TRBV11-2; 7 nucleotides match TRBD1. The V gene's germline CDR1 is SGHAT and CDR2 FQNNGV. After removal of 1 base from V and 3 bases from J, the junction contained 6 bases not matched to a gene. The length of the CDR3 is 15 residues. The CDR3 region is CASSLAGTANYEQYF. Written as DNA, the CDR3 is TGTGCCAGCAGCTTAGCCGGGACAGCCAACTACGAGCAGTACTTC.

The V call is TRBV19, the J call TRBJ2-7; no firm D call. The V end was cut by 1 base, the J end by 7 bases, with 14 bases between. Per germline, CDR1 LNHDA and CDR2 SQIVND (reference sequence). There are 14 residues in the CDR3. CDR3: CASSIGGIYGEQYF. CDR3 sequence (DNA): TGTGCCAGTAGTATAGGTGGGATCTACGGGGAGCAGTACTTC. Full variable domain (rest looked up from reference TRBV19 and TRBJ2-7): DGGITQSPKYLFRKEGQNVTLSCEQNLNHDAMYWYRQDPGQGLRLIYYSQIVNDFQKGDIAEGYSVSREKKESFPLTVTSAQKNPTAFYLCASSIGGIYGEQYFGPGTRLTVT.